A single sample is the source of the 28 T cell receptor beta chains below, sequenced in a study of cytomegalovirus exposure and HLA in healthy donors. Primers for the PCR totalled 60 Vbeta and 13 Jbeta. The method was immunoSEQ multiplex PCR; TCRdb's version includes in-frame clones alone and lacks a portion of them. The sample carries roughly 120,000 clones, about 70% recorded once. Sequences were obtained from PBMCs. These receptors all stem from a woman aged 55-75 years in good health and CMV-seropositive.

This clone turned up a few times. The CDR3 DNA reads as TGTGCCAGTAGTGGCGGACTAGCGGCTGACTACGAGCAGTACTTC. It is translated as CASSGGLAADYEQYF. The chain uses TRBV19 and TRBJ2-7, with 10 positions matching TRBD2. The CDR3 loop spans 15 amino acids. Germline CDR1 reads LNHDA; CDR2 reads SQIVND (reference sequence). J lost 3 bases, V lost 5 bases, and 7 bases had no gene match.

This chain connects TRBV7-9 to TRBJ2-7; weak D call: TRBD2 (5 bases). The CDR3 totals 15 residues. Germline V gives CDR1 SEHNR, CDR2 FQNEAQ (reference sequence). V lost 3 bases, J lost 0 bases, and 12 bases lay in between. The CDR3 is CASSFGLAGSYEQYF. CDR3 in DNA: TGTGCCAGCAGCTTTGGGCTAGCCGGCTCCTACGAGCAGTACTTC.

This clone was counted a single time. The chain recombines TRBV7-2 with TRBJ2-1; D is unresolved. The CDR3 totals 13 residues. CDR1 SGHTA and CDR2 FQGNSA come from the germline V gene. Trimming left V 1 base short and J 7 bases short, with 8 bases between. The CDR3 region is CASSLEFSNEQFF. As DNA, the CDR3 is TGTGCCAGCAGCTTAGAGTTTAGTAATGAGCAGTTCTTC.

The rearrangement links TRBV7-8 to TRBJ1-4; tentatively, D is TRBD1 (5 bases). Per germline, CDR1 SGHVS and CDR2 FQNEAQ. Deletions cut 0 bases from V and 4 bases from J, with 9 bases between. This CDR3 has 15 residues. The chain's CDR3 is CASSLAGGVNEKLFF. For the CDR3, the DNA is TGTGCCAGCAGCTTAGCGGGGGGGGTTAATGAAAAACTGTTTTTT.

V gene TRBV5-1 combines with J gene TRBJ1-1, with D possibly being TRBD1 (5 bases). CDR1 and CDR2 (germline): SGHRS, YFSETQ. The V gene lost 1 base and the J gene lost 0 bases, with 7 bases spanning the gap. The CDR3 consists of 14 residues. The CDR3 region has the DNA TGCGCCAGCAGCTTGTACAGGATGAACACTGAAGCTTTCTTT. This gives the protein CASSLYRMNTEAFF.

DNA of the CDR3: TGTGCCAGCAGTTACTCCTTTACAGGGGTGGGTGAAAAACTGTTTTTT. As protein: CASSYSFTGVGEKLFF. This chain uses TRBV6-5 with TRBJ1-4; 7 positions match TRBD1. The germline gives CDR1 MNHEY, CDR2 SVGAGI. V shed 0 bases, J shed 7 bases, and the junction held 8 bases outside the gene matches. The CDR3 covers 16 residues.

The CDR3 DNA reads TGTGCCAGCAGCCAAGATCGGGGCCGGGGGGCCCTTTCACCCCTCCACTTT. Residues: CASSQDRGRGALSPLHF. The gene calls are TRBV14 and TRBJ1-6; D might be TRBD1 (6 bases). Germline CDR1 is SGHDN and CDR2 is FVKESK. There are 17 residues in the CDR3. V lost 0 bases and J 9 bases, leaving 18 bases between the germline ends.

The rearrangement joins TRBV13 to TRBJ2-3; D gene unclear. Germline lookup yields CDR1 PRHDT and CDR2 FYEKMQ (reference sequence). Trimming pared 5 bases from V and 2 bases from J, leaving 17 bases between. This CDR3 comprises 16 residues. The CDR3 spells CASSTTPPRVTDTQYF. DNA for the CDR3: TGTGCCAGCAGCACCACCCCCCCCCGAGTCACAGATACGCAGTATTTT.

The chain recombines TRBV28 with TRBJ2-7; 7 bases map to TRBD1. Germline trimming cut 7 bases from V and 4 bases from J; bases unmatched to any gene: 7. The length of the CDR3 is 13 residues. Germline assignment: CDR1 MDHEN and CDR2 SYDVKM. The CDR3 nucleotides read TGTGCCAGCAACTCCAGGGGGAGATACGAGCAGTACTTC. Protein: CASNSRGRYEQYF. Full variable domain (outside the CDR3, taken from reference TRBV28 and TRBJ2-7): DVKVTQSSRYLVKRTGEKVFLECVQDMDHENMFWYRQDPGLGLRLIYFSYDVKMKEKGDIPEGYSVSREKKERFSLILESASTNQTSMYLCASNSRGRYEQYFGPGTRLTVT.

Only one count was recorded for this clone. The chain joins TRBV7-7 to TRBJ2-3; no firm D call. The germline V gene encodes CDR1 SSHAT and CDR2 FNYEAQ (reference sequence). This CDR3 is 14 amino acids long. V dropped 1 base and J dropped 3 bases, with 8 bases sitting between them. CDR3: CASSLGHSTDTQYF. CDR3 coding DNA: TGTGCCAGCAGCTTAGGCCACAGTACAGATACGCAGTATTTT. The full variable domain, in which reference TRBV7-7 and TRBJ2-3 provide the parts outside the CDR3, is GAGVSQSPRYKVTKRGQDVTLRCDPISSHATLYWYQQALGQGPEFLTYFNYEAQPDKSGLPSDRFSAERPEGSISTLTIQRTEQRDSAMYRCASSLGHSTDTQYFGPGTRLTVL.

CDR3 loop: CASRPGQGLYEQYF. CDR3 coding DNA: TGTGCCAGCAGACCGGGACAGGGCCTCTACGAGCAGTACTTC. The rearrangement joins TRBV6-1 to TRBJ2-7; 9 bases match TRBD1. Germline assignment: CDR1 MNHNS and CDR2 SASEGT. V trimming: 6 bases; J trimming: 3 bases; junction bases outside the gene matches: 6. CDR3 length equals 14 residues.

V gene TRBV11-2 combines with J gene TRBJ2-4, with D possibly being TRBD1 (5 bases). Germline CDR1 reads SGHAT; CDR2 reads FQNNGV. The CDR3 runs 13 residues. Trimming shortened V by 0 bases and J by 7 bases, and 7 bases separated the two germline ends. This CDR3 reads CASSLEAGNIQYF. The CDR3 nucleotides are TGTGCCAGCAGCTTAGAAGCAGGGAACATTCAGTACTTC.

V and J are TRBV13 and TRBJ2-7; 8 bases agree with TRBD1. This CDR3 has 16 amino acids. CDR1 is PRHDT, CDR2 FYEKMQ, per germline (reference sequence). With 5 bases clipped from V and 0 bases from J, the junction kept 9 bases outside the gene matches. CDR3 in amino acids: CASSPLGTGDSYEQYF. Written as DNA, the CDR3 is TGTGCCAGCAGCCCTCTTGGGACAGGAGACTCCTACGAGCAGTACTTC. Using reference TRBV13 and TRBJ2-7 for the parts outside the CDR3, the full variable domain is AAGVIQSPRHLIKEKRETATLKCYPIPRHDTVYWYQQGPGQDPQFLISFYEKMQSDKGSIPDRFSAQQFSDYHSELNMSSLELGDSALYFCASSPLGTGDSYEQYFGPGTRLTVT.

The CDR3 sequence is CASSPDASGTYNEQFF. CDR3 in DNA: TGTGCCAGCAGCCCAGATGCTAGCGGGACGTACAATGAGCAGTTCTTC. The V and J genes are TRBV7-3 and TRBJ2-1; 9 bases are shared with TRBD2. With 5 bases clipped from V and 4 bases from J, the junction kept 9 bases outside the gene matches. Per germline, CDR1 SGHTA and CDR2 FQGTGA. CDR3 size: 16 residues.

The chain links TRBV20-1 to TRBJ1-1, with D unclear. V lost 3 bases, J lost 9 bases, and 11 bases lay in between. CDR1 is DFQATT, CDR2 SNEGSKA, per germline (reference sequence). The CDR3 is 11 residues long. The chain's CDR3 is CSASLASQAFF. The CDR3, as DNA: TGCAGTGCTAGTCTTGCTAGTCAAGCTTTCTTT.

This clone was counted only a few times. Written as DNA, the CDR3 is TGTGCCACCGCCCGGACAGGGGAAACCGGGGAGCTGTTTTTT. This codes for CATARTGETGELFF. The chain carries TRBV6-1 and TRBJ2-2; 9 bases line up with TRBD1. The CDR3 has 14 residues. Trimming took 10 bases from V and 5 from J; bases not matched to a gene: 8. From germline, CDR1 is MNHNS and CDR2 SASEGT.

The chain recombines TRBV4-3 with TRBJ2-6, with D possibly being TRBD2 (5 bases). In germline, CDR1 is LGHNA, CDR2 YSLEER. V gave up 0 bases and J gave up 0 bases, with 15 bases separating them. The CDR3 covers 19 residues. The CDR3 region has the DNA TGCGCCAGCAGCCAAGAGCGGGCCGCCGGGATCTCTGGGGCCAACGTCCTGACTTTC. Its protein is CASSQERAAGISGANVLTF.

The chain uses TRBV9 and TRBJ1-5; 7 nucleotides line up with TRBD1. CDR1 is SGDLS, CDR2 YYNGEE, per germline. The V gene end was trimmed by 4 bases and the J gene end by 2 bases; junction bases not matched to a gene: 12. The CDR3 covers 17 residues. The CDR3 sequence: CASSPGTAPDGNQPQHF. The CDR3 DNA reads as TGTGCCAGCAGCCCGGGGACAGCGCCCGATGGCAATCAGCCCCAGCATTTT.

This clone was seen a handful of times. The chain links TRBV19 to TRBJ1-2; tentatively, D is TRBD1 (5 bases). With 6 bases removed from V and 4 bases from J, the gap between germline ends came to 9 bases. Germline CDR1 reads LNHDA; CDR2 reads SQIVND (reference sequence). The CDR3 length is 12 residues. The CDR3 region has the DNA TGTGCCAGTAGCCCAGGGTCCTATGGCTACACCTTC. Its protein product is CASSPGSYGYTF.

This clone was recorded only once. V is TRBV19 and J is TRBJ1-5; 9 nucleotides match TRBD1. Germline CDR1 is LNHDA and CDR2 is SQIVND (reference sequence). The junction had 0 bases not matched to a gene; V was cut back by 3 bases and J by 0 bases. This CDR3 has 15 residues. The CDR3 reads CASSMDRGSNQPQHF. The CDR3 DNA reads as TGTGCCAGTAGTATGGACAGGGGTAGCAATCAGCCCCAGCATTTT.

This chain links TRBV6-6 with TRBJ1-1; 7 positions agree with TRBD1. From germline, CDR1 is MNHNY and CDR2 SVGAGI (reference sequence). The CDR3 runs to 16 residues. V lost 4 bases, J lost 1 base, and 9 bases stayed unmatched. The CDR3 loop is CASSSPTGAGNTEAFF. The CDR3 coding sequence is TGTGCCAGCAGTTCACCTACAGGGGCTGGGAACACTGAAGCTTTCTTT.

The chain employs TRBV5-5 and TRBJ2-7, with TRBD1 as a possible D gene (6 bases). Germline-derived CDR1 and CDR2 are SGHKS and YYEKEE (reference sequence). Trimming pared 0 bases from V and 2 bases from J, leaving 15 bases between. The CDR3 loop spans 16 amino acids. CDR3 amino acids: CASSLVGPTGPYEQYF. The CDR3 DNA follows: TGTGCCAGCAGCTTGGTAGGTCCGACAGGTCCCTACGAGCAGTACTTC.

In its sample, this clone was seen once. This chain uses TRBV7-2 with TRBJ2-1; maybe TRBD2 (6 bases). V lost 6 bases and J lost 6, with 12 bases in between. CDR3 length: 13 residues. Germline V gives CDR1 SGHTA, CDR2 FQGNSA. The CDR3 bases are TGTGCCAGCAGGACTCTCGGGGGCAATGAGCAGTTCTTC. It encodes CASRTLGGNEQFF.

The chain employs TRBV30 and TRBJ2-3; 10 bases line up with TRBD2. The junction had 5 bases not matched to a gene; V was cut back by 0 bases and J by 5 bases. The CDR3 is 15 residues long. The germline V gene encodes CDR1 GTSNPN and CDR2 SVGIG (reference sequence). CDR3 region: CAWSVLAGAVDTQYF. The CDR3 nucleotides are TGTGCCTGGAGTGTCCTAGCGGGAGCCGTAGATACGCAGTATTTT.

The chain links TRBV7-8 to TRBJ2-5; unclear D gene. Trimming shortened V by 3 bases and J by 5 bases, and 22 bases separated the two germline ends. CDR3 size: 17 residues. In germline, CDR1 is SGHVS, CDR2 FQNEAQ. CDR3 sequence: CASSFWASPTWAETQYF. The CDR3 nucleotides are TGTGCCAGCAGCTTTTGGGCATCGCCAACTTGGGCGGAGACCCAGTACTTC.

The V and J genes are TRBV27 and TRBJ2-7; TRBD2 might be the D (6 bases). The V gene lost 6 bases and the J gene lost 2 bases, with 20 bases spanning the gap. The CDR3 covers 16 residues. The germline V gene has CDR1 MNHEY and CDR2 SMNVEV (reference sequence). CDR3 bases: TGTGCCAGCAGCCAGATGGGACTGCTTTCAACCTACGAGCAGTACTTC. Amino acid sequence: CASSQMGLLSTYEQYF.

V and J are TRBV7-2 and TRBJ2-1; 16 bases line up with TRBD2. The length of the CDR3 is 16 residues. The V gene end was trimmed by 5 bases and the J gene end by 5 bases; junction bases not matched to a gene: 3. Germline V gene data show CDR1 as SGHTA and CDR2 as FQGNSA. The CDR3 reads CASSPGLAGGDNEQFF. CDR3 nucleotide sequence: TGTGCCAGCAGCCCGGGACTAGCGGGAGGGGACAATGAGCAGTTCTTC.

With respect to this clone: The junction shows a germline mismatch at one end, possibly a read error. The J gene is TRBJ2-2, the V gene TRBV6-6; TRBD2 agrees at 10 bases. Germline loops: CDR1 MNHNY, CDR2 SVGAGI (reference sequence). This CDR3 region has 15 residues. The CDR3 is CASSDSGRNTGEPFF. DNA for the CDR3: TGTGCCAGCAGTGATAGCGGGAGGAACACCGGGGAGCCGTTTTTT.